A selection of T cell receptor beta chains follows, all from one sample in a study of yellow fever vaccine responses in identical twins. TCRdb fed the RT-PCR reads into MiXCR, producing one record per CDR3 protein. The sample gives around 2,800 distinct CDR3 sequences, about 80% of which show up once; 8.8% is in the top ten. Sequenced here: T cells from blood (PBMCs), unsorted or a sorted subset (not recorded which), sampled before or after yellow fever vaccination (not recorded which). Receptor source: a female donor who received the yellow fever vaccine. Each CDR3 is given with its conserved first and last residue. A D gene is named only where the DNA matches it firmly.

V gene: TRBV9; J gene: TRBJ1-2; D gene: NA; CDR3 DNA: TGTGCCAGCAGCGCCGGAGGGCAGAACTATGGCTACACCTTC; CDR3 protein: CASSAGGQNYGYTF
V gene: TRBV24-1; J gene: TRBJ2-3; D gene: TRBD2; CDR3 DNA: TGTGCCATCTCGACTAGCGGAAGCACAGATACGCAGTATTTT; CDR3 protein: CAISTSGSTDTQYF
V gene: TRBV4-1; J gene: TRBJ1-2; D gene: NA; CDR3 DNA: TGCGCCAGCAGCCAAGCGGCGGGGGTTGGCTATGGCTACACCTTC; CDR3 protein: CASSQAAGVGYGYTF
V gene: TRBV12-3/TRBV12-4; J gene: TRBJ1-2; D gene: NA; CDR3 DNA: TGTGCCAGCCGATTACAGGGTTCGGGTTATGGCTACACCTTC; CDR3 protein: CASRLQGSGYGYTF
V gene: TRBV2; J gene: TRBJ2-2; D gene: NA; CDR3 DNA: TGTGCCAGCAGTGAAAACAGGGACACCGGGGAGCTGTTTTTT; CDR3 protein: CASSENRDTGELFF
V gene: TRBV11-1; J gene: TRBJ1-1; D gene: NA; CDR3 DNA: TGTGCCAGCAGTTACCGGGACGATAAAGCTTTCTTT; CDR3 protein: CASSYRDDKAFF
V gene: TRBV20-1; J gene: TRBJ2-7; D gene: NA; CDR3 DNA: TGCAGTGTTCCCAGGGGTGGCGAGCAGTACTTC; CDR3 protein: CSVPRGGEQYF
V gene: TRBV4-1; J gene: TRBJ2-1; D gene: TRBD2; CDR3 DNA: TGCGCCAGCAGAGCGCTAGCGGCCTACAATGAGCAGTTCTTC; CDR3 protein: CASRALAAYNEQFF
V gene: TRBV20-1; J gene: TRBJ2-3; D gene: TRBD2; CDR3 DNA: TGCAGTGCAGACCCCGGGACTAGCGGGAGAGTGGGCACAGATACGCAGTATTTT; CDR3 protein: CSADPGTSGRVGTDTQYF
V gene: TRBV29-1; J gene: TRBJ2-1; D gene: TRBD1; CDR3 DNA: TGCAGCGTTGGGGACAGGGGGAATAATGAGCAGTTCTTC; CDR3 protein: CSVGDRGNNEQFF
V gene: TRBV12-3/TRBV12-4; J gene: TRBJ2-5; D gene: NA; CDR3 DNA: TGTGCCAGCAGTCAACAGCCTCAGGGGCTTAAGGAGGAGACCCAGTACTTC; CDR3 protein: CASSQQPQGLKEETQYF
V gene: TRBV15; J gene: TRBJ1-1; D gene: TRBD1; CDR3 DNA: TGTGCCACCAGCATCGGCCAACCCAGGGGGGCCACTGAAGCTTTCTTT; CDR3 protein: CATSIGQPRGATEAFF
V gene: TRBV5-4; J gene: TRBJ2-7; D gene: TRBD2; CDR3 DNA: TGTGCCAGCAGCTTGTTCCTAGCGGGAGGCCTGAGGAGGTACGAGCAGTACTTC; CDR3 protein: CASSLFLAGGLRRYEQYF
V gene: TRBV11-2; J gene: TRBJ2-7; D gene: NA; CDR3 DNA: TGTGCCAGCAGCTTACTATGGACGAGAGACGAGCAGTACTTC; CDR3 protein: CASSLLWTRDEQYF
V gene: TRBV20-1; J gene: TRBJ1-5; D gene: TRBD1; CDR3 DNA: TGCAGTGCTTTGCTAGGACAGGGGCAGCTCAATCAGCCCCAGCATTTT; CDR3 protein: CSALLGQGQLNQPQHF
V gene: TRBV6-1; J gene: TRBJ1-2; D gene: NA; CDR3 DNA: TGTGCCAGCGGGCCTCTTCAGGGGTACAATGGCTACACCTTC; CDR3 protein: CASGPLQGYNGYTF
V gene: TRBV5-5; J gene: TRBJ2-3; D gene: NA; CDR3 DNA: TGTGCCAGCAGCTTGGCGCCTCTTGACCCCGCAGATACGCAGTATTTT; CDR3 protein: CASSLAPLDPADTQYF
V gene: TRBV15; J gene: TRBJ1-2; D gene: NA; CDR3 DNA: TGTGCCACCAGCAGAGATGCCCAGAACTATGGCTACACCTTC; CDR3 protein: CATSRDAQNYGYTF
V gene: TRBV2; J gene: TRBJ2-1; D gene: NA; CDR3 DNA: TGTGCCAGCAGTTACGGGCCTTTTGACGAGCAGTTCTTC; CDR3 protein: CASSYGPFDEQFF
V gene: TRBV4-2; J gene: TRBJ2-1; D gene: NA; CDR3 DNA: TGTGCCAGCAGCCACCCGGGGCCCTACAATGAGCAGTTCTTC; CDR3 protein: CASSHPGPYNEQFF
V gene: TRBV20-1; J gene: TRBJ2-3; D gene: TRBD2; CDR3 DNA: TGCAGTGCTAGTCCGGGACTAGCGGACACAGATACGCAGTATTTT; CDR3 protein: CSASPGLADTDTQYF
V gene: TRBV20-1; J gene: TRBJ2-3; D gene: NA; CDR3 DNA: TGCAGTGCCCCTATGGACACAGATACGCAGTATTTT; CDR3 protein: CSAPMDTDTQYF
V gene: TRBV7-3; J gene: TRBJ2-2; D gene: TRBD1; CDR3 DNA: TGTGCCAGCAGCCTCCGACAGGGGGCGGACACCGGGGAGCTGTTTTTT; CDR3 protein: CASSLRQGADTGELFF